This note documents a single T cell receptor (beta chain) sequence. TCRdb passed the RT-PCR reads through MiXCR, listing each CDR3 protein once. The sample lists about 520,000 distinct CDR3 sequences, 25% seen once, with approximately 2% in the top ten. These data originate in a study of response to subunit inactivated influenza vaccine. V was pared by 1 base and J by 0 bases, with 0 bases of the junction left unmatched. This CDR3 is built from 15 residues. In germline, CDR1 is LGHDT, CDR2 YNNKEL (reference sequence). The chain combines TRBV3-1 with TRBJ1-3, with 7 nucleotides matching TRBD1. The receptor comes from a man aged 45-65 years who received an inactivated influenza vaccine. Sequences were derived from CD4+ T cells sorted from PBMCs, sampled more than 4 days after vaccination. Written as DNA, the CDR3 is TGTGCCAGCAGCCAAGCAGGGGGCTCTGGAAACACCATATATTTT. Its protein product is CASSQAGGSGNTIYF.